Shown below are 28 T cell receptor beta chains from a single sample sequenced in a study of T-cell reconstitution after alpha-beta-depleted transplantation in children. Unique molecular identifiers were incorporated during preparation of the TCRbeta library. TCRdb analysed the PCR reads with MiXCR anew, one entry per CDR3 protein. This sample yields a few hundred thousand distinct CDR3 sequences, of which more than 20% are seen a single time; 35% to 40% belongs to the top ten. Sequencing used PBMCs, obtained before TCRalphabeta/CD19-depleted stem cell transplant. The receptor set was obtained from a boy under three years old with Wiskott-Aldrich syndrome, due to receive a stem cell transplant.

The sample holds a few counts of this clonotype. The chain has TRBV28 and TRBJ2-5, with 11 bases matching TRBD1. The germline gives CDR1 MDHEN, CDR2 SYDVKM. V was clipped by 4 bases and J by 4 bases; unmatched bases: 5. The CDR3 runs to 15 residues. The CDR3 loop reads CASSYPGQGGETQYF. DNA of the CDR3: TGTGCCAGCAGTTACCCGGGACAGGGGGGAGAGACCCAGTACTTC. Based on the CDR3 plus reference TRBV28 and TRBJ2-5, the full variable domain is DVKVTQSSRYLVKRTGEKVFLECVQDMDHENMFWYRQDPGLGLRLIYFSYDVKMKEKGDIPEGYSVSREKKERFSLILESASTNQTSMYLCASSYPGQGGETQYFGPGTRLLVL.

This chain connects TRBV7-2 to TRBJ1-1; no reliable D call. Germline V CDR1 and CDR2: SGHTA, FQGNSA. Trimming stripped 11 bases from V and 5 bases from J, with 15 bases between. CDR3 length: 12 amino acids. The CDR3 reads CAYHPIGTEAFF. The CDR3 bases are TGTGCCTACCACCCCATTGGTACTGAAGCTTTCTTT.

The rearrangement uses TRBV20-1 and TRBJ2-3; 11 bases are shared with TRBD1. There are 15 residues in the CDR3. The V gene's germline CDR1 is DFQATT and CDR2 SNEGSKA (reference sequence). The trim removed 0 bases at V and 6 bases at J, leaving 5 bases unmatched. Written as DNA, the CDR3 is TGCAGTGCTAGAGAGGACAGGGGGCATTTTGATACGCAGTATTTT. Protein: CSAREDRGHFDTQYF.

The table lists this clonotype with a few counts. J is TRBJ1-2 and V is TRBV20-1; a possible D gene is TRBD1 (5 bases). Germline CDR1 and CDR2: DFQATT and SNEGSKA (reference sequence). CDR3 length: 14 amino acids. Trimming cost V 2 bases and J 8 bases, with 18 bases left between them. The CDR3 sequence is CSARLPVGTGGYTF. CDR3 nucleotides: TGCAGTGCTAGACTACCTGTCGGGACGGGGGGCTACACCTTC.

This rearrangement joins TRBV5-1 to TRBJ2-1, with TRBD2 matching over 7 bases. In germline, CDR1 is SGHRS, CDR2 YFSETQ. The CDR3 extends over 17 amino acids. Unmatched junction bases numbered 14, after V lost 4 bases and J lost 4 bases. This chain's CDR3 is CASSEDSMGLSYNEQFF. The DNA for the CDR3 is TGCGCCAGCAGCGAGGATTCGATGGGACTATCTTACAATGAGCAGTTCTTC.

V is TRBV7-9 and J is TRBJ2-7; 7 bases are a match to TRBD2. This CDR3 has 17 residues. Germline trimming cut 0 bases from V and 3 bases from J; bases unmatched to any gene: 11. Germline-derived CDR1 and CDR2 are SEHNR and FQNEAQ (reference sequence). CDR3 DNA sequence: TGTGCCAGCAGCTTAGCGATCCGGGGCGGGAGTTACTACGAGCAGTACTTC. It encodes CASSLAIRGGSYYEQYF.

The CDR3 region is CSASKTSYEQYF. DNA of the CDR3: TGCAGTGCTAGCAAGACTTCCTACGAGCAGTACTTC. This chain links TRBV20-1 with TRBJ2-7, with D hard to call. The V end lost 3 bases, the J end lost 1 base, and 7 bases lay between the germline ends. The CDR3 consists of 12 residues. Germline CDR1 and CDR2: DFQATT and SNEGSKA (reference sequence).

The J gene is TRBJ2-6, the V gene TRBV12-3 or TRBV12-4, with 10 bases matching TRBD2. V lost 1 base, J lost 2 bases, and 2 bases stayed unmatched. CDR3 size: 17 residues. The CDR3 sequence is CASSLELAGAGANVLTF. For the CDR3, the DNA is TGTGCCAGCAGTTTAGAGCTAGCGGGAGCTGGGGCCAACGTCCTGACTTTC.

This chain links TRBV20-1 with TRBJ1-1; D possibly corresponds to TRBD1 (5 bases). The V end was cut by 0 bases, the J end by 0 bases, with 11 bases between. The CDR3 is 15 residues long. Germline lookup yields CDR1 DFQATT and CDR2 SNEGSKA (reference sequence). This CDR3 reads CSAREPPQVNTEAFF. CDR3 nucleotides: TGCAGTGCTAGAGAGCCCCCACAGGTGAACACTGAAGCTTTCTTT.

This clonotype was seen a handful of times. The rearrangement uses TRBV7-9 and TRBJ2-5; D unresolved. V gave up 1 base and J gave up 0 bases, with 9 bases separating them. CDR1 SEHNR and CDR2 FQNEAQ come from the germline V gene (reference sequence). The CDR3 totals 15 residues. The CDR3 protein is CASSLVPTYQETQYF. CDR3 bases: TGTGCCAGCAGCTTAGTACCGACTTACCAAGAGACCCAGTACTTC.

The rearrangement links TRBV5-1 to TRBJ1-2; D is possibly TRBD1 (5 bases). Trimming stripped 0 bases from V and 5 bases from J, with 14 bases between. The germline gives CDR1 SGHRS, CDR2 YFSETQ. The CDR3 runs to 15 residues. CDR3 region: CASSLEGTGGYGYTF. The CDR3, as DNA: TGCGCCAGCAGCTTGGAGGGGACGGGAGGATATGGCTACACCTTC.

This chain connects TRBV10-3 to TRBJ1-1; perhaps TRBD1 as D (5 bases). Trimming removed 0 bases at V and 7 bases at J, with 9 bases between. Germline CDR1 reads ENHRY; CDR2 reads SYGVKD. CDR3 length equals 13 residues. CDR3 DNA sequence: TGTGCCATCAGTGAGTCGGGCCAGGGTGAAGCTTTCTTT. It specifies CAISESGQGEAFF.

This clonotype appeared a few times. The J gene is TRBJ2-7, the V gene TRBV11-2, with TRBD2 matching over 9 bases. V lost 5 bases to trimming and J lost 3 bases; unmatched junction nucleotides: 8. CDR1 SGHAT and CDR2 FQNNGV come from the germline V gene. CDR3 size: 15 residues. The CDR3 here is CASSLTSGGVYEQYF. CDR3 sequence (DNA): TGTGCCAGCAGCCTGACTAGCGGAGGAGTCTACGAGCAGTACTTC.

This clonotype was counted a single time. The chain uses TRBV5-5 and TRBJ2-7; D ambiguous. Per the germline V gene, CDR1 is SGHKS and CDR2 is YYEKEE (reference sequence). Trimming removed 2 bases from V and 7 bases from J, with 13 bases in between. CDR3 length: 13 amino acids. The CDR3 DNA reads TGTGCCAGCAGCTTTTCTCGTTTGTCTGAGCAGTACTTC. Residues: CASSFSRLSEQYF.

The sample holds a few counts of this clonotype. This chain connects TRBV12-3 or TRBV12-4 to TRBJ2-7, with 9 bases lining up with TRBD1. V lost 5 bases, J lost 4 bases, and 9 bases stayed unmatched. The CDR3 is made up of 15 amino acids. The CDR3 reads CASSRGQGFLYEQYF. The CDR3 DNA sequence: TGTGCCAGCAGTCGGGGACAGGGATTCCTTTACGAGCAGTACTTC.

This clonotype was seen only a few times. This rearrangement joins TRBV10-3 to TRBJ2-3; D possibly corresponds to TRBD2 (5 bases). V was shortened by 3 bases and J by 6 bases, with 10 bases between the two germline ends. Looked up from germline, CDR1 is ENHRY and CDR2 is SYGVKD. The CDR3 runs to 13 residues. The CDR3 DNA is TGTGCCATCAGTGACCTTAGAGGGGATACGCAGTATTTT. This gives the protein CAISDLRGDTQYF.

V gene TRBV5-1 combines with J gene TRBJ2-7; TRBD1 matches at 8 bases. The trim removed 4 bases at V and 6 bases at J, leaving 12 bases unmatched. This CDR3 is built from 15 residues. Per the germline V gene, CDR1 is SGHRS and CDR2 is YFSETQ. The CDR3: CASSSSGTGEGEQYF. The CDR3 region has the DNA TGCGCCAGCAGCAGCTCCGGGACAGGAGAGGGCGAGCAGTACTTC. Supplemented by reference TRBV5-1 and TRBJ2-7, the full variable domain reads KAGVTQTPRYLIKTRGQQVTLSCSPISGHRSVSWYQQTPGQGLQFLFEYFSETQRNKGNFPGRFSGRQFSNSRSEMNVSTLELGDSALYLCASSSSGTGEGEQYFGPGTRLTVT.

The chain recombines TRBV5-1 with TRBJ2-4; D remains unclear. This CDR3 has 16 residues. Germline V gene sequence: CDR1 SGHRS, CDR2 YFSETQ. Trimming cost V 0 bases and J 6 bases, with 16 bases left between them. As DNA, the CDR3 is TGCGCCAGCAGCTTGGCCGGATTGGGGAACTTAAACATTCAGTACTTC. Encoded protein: CASSLAGLGNLNIQYF. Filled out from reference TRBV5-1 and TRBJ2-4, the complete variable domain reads KAGVTQTPRYLIKTRGQQVTLSCSPISGHRSVSWYQQTPGQGLQFLFEYFSETQRNKGNFPGRFSGRQFSNSRSEMNVSTLELGDSALYLCASSLAGLGNLNIQYFGAGTRLSVL.

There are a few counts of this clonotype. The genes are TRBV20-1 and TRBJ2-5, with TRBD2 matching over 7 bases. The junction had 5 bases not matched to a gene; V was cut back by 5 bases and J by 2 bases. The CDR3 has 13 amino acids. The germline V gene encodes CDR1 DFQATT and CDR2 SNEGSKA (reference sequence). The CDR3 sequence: CSAGGSRQETQYF. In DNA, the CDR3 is TGCAGTGCTGGCGGGAGTCGGCAAGAGACCCAGTACTTC.

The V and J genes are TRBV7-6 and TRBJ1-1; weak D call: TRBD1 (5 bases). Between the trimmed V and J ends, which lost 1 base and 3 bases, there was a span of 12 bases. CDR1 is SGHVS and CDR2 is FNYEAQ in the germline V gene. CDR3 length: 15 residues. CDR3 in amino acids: CASSLGQGWDTEAFF. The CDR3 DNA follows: TGTGCCAGCAGCTTAGGGCAGGGATGGGACACTGAAGCTTTCTTT.

CDR3 residues: CASSENLETQYF. CDR3 nucleotides: TGTGCCAGCAGTGAAAATTTGGAGACCCAGTACTTC. The chain recombines TRBV25-1 with TRBJ2-5, with D uncertain. V gave up 2 bases and J gave up 5 bases, with 6 bases separating them. This CDR3 comprises 12 residues. From germline, CDR1 is MGHDK and CDR2 SYGVNS.

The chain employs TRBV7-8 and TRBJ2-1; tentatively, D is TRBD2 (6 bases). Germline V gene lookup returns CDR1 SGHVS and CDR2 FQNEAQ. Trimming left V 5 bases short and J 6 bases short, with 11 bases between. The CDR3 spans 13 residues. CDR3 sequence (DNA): TGTGCCAGCAGCGGGAGGTCGATCAATGAGCAGTTCTTC. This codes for CASSGRSINEQFF.

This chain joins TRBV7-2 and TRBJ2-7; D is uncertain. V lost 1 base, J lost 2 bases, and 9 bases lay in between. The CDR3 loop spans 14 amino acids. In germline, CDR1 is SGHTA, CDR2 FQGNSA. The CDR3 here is CASSLVGFPYEQYF. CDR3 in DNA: TGTGCCAGCAGCTTAGTGGGGTTTCCCTACGAGCAGTACTTC.

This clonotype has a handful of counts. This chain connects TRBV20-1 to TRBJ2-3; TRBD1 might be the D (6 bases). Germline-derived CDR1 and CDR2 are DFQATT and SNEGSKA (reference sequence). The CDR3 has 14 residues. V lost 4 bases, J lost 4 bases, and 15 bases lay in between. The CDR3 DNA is TGCAGTGCTAAAACAGGGAGAGTAGCAGATACGCAGTATTTT. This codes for CSAKTGRVADTQYF.

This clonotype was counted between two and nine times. The CDR3 nucleotides read TGTGCCACCAGCAGAGTGGCTAGCGGGAGAAATGGCTTCTTC. This encodes CATSRVASGRNGFF. V is TRBV15 and J is TRBJ2-1, with 10 bases lining up with TRBD2. V shed 1 base and J 16 bases; nucleotides not matched to a gene: 10. Germline V gives CDR1 LNHNV, CDR2 YYDKDF (reference sequence). This CDR3 has 14 amino acids. Filled out from reference TRBV15 and TRBJ2-1, the complete variable domain reads DAMVIQNPRYQVTQFGKPVTLSCSQTLNHNVMYWYQQKSSQAPKLLFHYYDKDFNNEADTPDNFQSRRPNTSFCFLDIRSPGLGDTAMYLCATSRVASGRNGFFGPGTRLTVL.

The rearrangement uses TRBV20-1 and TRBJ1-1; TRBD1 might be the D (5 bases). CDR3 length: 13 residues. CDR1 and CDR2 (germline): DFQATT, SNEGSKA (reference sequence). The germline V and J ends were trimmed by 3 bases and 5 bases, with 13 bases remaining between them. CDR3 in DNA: TGCAGTGCTAGCTTGTGGGGCTCGACTGAAGCTTTCTTT. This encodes CSASLWGSTEAFF.

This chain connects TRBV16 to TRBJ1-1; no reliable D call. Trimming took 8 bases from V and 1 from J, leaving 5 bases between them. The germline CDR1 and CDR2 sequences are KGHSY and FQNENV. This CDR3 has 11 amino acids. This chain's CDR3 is CASGPNTEAFF. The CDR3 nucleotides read TGTGCCAGCGGTCCGAACACTGAAGCTTTCTTT.

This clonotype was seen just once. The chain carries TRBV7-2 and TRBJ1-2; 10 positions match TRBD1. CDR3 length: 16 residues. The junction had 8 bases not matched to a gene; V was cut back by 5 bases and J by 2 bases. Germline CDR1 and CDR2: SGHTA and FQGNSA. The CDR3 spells CASSATGQGWNYGYTF. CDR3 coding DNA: TGTGCCAGCAGCGCCACGGGACAGGGGTGGAACTATGGCTACACCTTC.